The entry below describes one TCR beta chain. These data belong to a study of control samples from healthy donors and cancer patients. The germline CDR1 and CDR2 sequences are SGHRS and YFSETQ. Trimming shortened V by 1 base and J by 0 bases, and 7 bases separated the two germline ends. This CDR3 has 14 amino acids. The data were produced by immunoSEQ multiplex PCR, yet TCRdb's version contains in-frame clones alone and is incomplete. The repertoire holds 71,000 or so clones, with about nine tenths as singletons. This TCR came from a man in his sixties with lung cancer. This sequence joins TRBV5-1 and TRBJ1-1; D uncertain. The sequenced sample consisted of PBMCs. The CDR3 loop reads CASSLSSMNTEAFF. In nucleotides, the CDR3 is TGCGCCAGCAGCTTGTCTAGTATGAACACTGAAGCTTTCTTT.